This is a list of T cell receptor beta chains from one sample in a study of blood T cell repertoires in COVID-19. Data came from immunoSEQ multiplex PCR; TCRdb stores just in-frame clones and leaves some out. This table holds some 180,000 clones, around 80% found once. The sample consisted of peripheral blood. These receptors all come from a man in his 60s with acute or convalescent COVID-19. The CDR3 runs from the conserved cysteine through the conserved F or W. D genes are given only for firm matches. A row's size may be missing; if present it is once, few, many or a size class.

J | size | D | V | CDR3 | DNA
TRBJ1-4 | - | - | TRBV12-3/TRBV12-4 | CASSPGTNEKLFF | TGTGCCAGCAGTCCAGGGACTAATGAAAAACTGTTTTTT
TRBJ1-2 | - | TRBD1 | TRBV10-3 | CAISDRGLDYGYTF | TGTGCCATCAGTGACAGGGGGCTGGACTATGGCTACACCTTC
TRBJ2-3 | once | TRBD1 | TRBV12-5 | CASGPTTGQGGDTQYF | TGTGCTAGTGGCCCAACAACAGGACAGGGAGGAGATACGCAGTATTTT
TRBJ1-1 | - | - | TRBV18 | CASSPLQVRGTNTEAFF | TGTGCCAGCTCACCCTTACAGGTCCGGGGGACCAACACTGAAGCTTTCTTT
TRBJ1-2 | - | TRBD1 | TRBV5-1 | CASSLRQGALSSGYTF | TGCGCCAGCAGCCTGCGGCAGGGGGCTCTCTCGAGTGGCTACACCTTC
TRBJ1-2 | - | - | TRBV12-3/TRBV12-4 | CASSPVSGGYTF | TGTGCCAGCAGCCCCGTCTCGGGTGGCTACACCTTC
TRBJ2-7 | once | - | TRBV5-4 | CASSLGLQGSYEQYF | TGTGCCAGCAGCTTGGGGCTCCAGGGGTCCTACGAGCAGTACTTC
TRBJ1-4 | - | - | TRBV5-1 | CASSWTQGLGEKLFF | TGCGCCAGCAGCTGGACCCAGGGGTTAGGGGAAAAACTGTTTTTT
TRBJ1-4 | once | - | TRBV18 | CASSPSKGGDEKLFF | TGTGCCAGCTCACCGTCGAAGGGAGGAGATGAAAAACTGTTTTTT
TRBJ1-3 | - | TRBD1 | TRBV9 | CASSGRGGTVSGNTIYF | TGTGCCAGCAGCGGAAGAGGGGGCACTGTCTCTGGAAACACCATATATTTT
TRBJ1-3 | - | TRBD1 | TRBV4-2 | CASSQGTGLNTIYF | TGTGCCAGCAGCCAAGGGACAGGGTTAAACACCATATATTTT
TRBJ1-5 | - | TRBD1 | TRBV7-3 | CASSADGYTLQGAFSNQPQHF | TGTGCCAGCAGCGCCGACGGATATACTTTACAGGGGGCGTTTAGCAATCAGCCCCAGCATTTT
TRBJ2-1 | once | - | TRBV5-1 | CASSPSNEQFF | TGCGCCAGCAGCCCTAGCAATGAGCAGTTCTTC
TRBJ1-3 | - | - | TRBV5-1 | CASSPQGITGNTIYF | TGCGCCAGCAGCCCTCAGGGGATTACTGGAAACACCATATATTTT
TRBJ2-5 | - | - | TRBV15 | CATSRDAQQETQYF | TGTGCCACCAGCAGAGATGCACAGCAAGAGACCCAGTACTTC
TRBJ1-1 | once | - | TRBV3-1/TRBV3-2 | CASSQGGAVAFF | TGTGCCAGCAGCCAAGGGGGAGCTGTAGCTTTCTTT
TRBJ2-2 | - | - | TRBV11-2 | CASSTLTGNTGELFF | TGTGCCAGCAGCACGTTGACAGGGAACACCGGGGAGCTGTTTTTT
TRBJ2-5 | - | - | TRBV28 | CASRITGTGTQYF | TGTGCCAGCAGGATCACAGGGACGGGGACCCAGTACTTC
TRBJ1-3 | few | TRBD1 | TRBV5-4 | CASSRGDRGFSGNTIYF | TGTGCCAGCAGCCGGGGGGACAGGGGCTTCTCTGGAAACACCATATATTTT
TRBJ1-1 | - | - | TRBV7-6 | CASTHYPPRPDRTAEGDEAFF | TGTGCCAGCACCCACTACCCGCCACGACCCGACAGGACCGCTGAAGGGGATGAAGCTTTCTTT
TRBJ1-4 | - | - | TRBV7-9 | CASSFSAASNEKLFF | TGTGCCAGCAGCTTCTCCGCAGCTAGTAATGAAAAACTGTTTTTT
TRBJ2-7 | - | TRBD1 | TRBV27 | CASSFSPGQGAGEQYF | TGTGCCAGCAGTTTCAGCCCCGGACAGGGGGCTGGGGAGCAGTACTTC
TRBJ1-2 | once | - | TRBV12-3/TRBV12-4 | CASSLAANGYTF | TGTGCCAGCAGTTTAGCGGCCAATGGCTACACCTTC
TRBJ2-6 | - | - | TRBV6-1 | CASTRRGSGANVLTF | TGTGCCAGCACCCGCAGGGGATCTGGGGCCAACGTCCTGACTTTC
TRBJ1-4 | few | - | TRBV7-8 | CASSRQGYEKLFF | TGTGCCAGCAGCCGTCAGGGGTATGAAAAACTGTTTTTT
TRBJ2-6 | once | - | TRBV7-9 | CASSPRFRAGANVLTF | TGTGCCAGCAGCCCAAGGTTCCGGGCTGGGGCCAACGTCCTGACTTTC
TRBJ1-4 | - | - | TRBV3-1/TRBV3-2 | CASSQEGGDGEKLFF | TGTGCCAGCAGCCAAGAGGGGGGGGACGGTGAAAAACTGTTTTTT